This T cell receptor (beta chain) was recorded in a study of cytomegalovirus exposure and HLA in healthy donors. Everyone who donated was a healthy bone marrow donor. With regard to this clone: Its antigen is not identified.

Primers included in the PCR were 60 Vbeta and 13 Jbeta primers. Using immunoSEQ multiplex PCR, the repertoire was profiled, and TCRdb retains in-frame clones only, with some absent. The table includes about 200,000 clones, 82% detected once. This CDR3 comprises 16 residues. The germline gives CDR1 SGDLS, CDR2 YYNGEE. The ends were cut back, 4 bases at V and 0 bases at J, with 14 bases in the middle. General study results and limits: A later analysis linked a missense DCLRE1C variant to TCR beta V- and J-gene trimming.

The source of this sequence is a woman aged 50 to 65 in good health and CMV-seropositive. The chain recombines TRBV9 with TRBJ1-3; TRBD1 is a possible D gene (6 bases). The sample comprised PBMCs. CDR3 coding DNA: TGTGCCAGCAGCATCCGCCCAGGGGCCTCTGGAAACACCATATATTTT. Translated, it gives CASSIRPGASGNTIYF.